This TCR beta chain is from a study of blood T cell repertoires in COVID-19. Study in general: From the United States, Italy and Spain came samples of acute and convalescent COVID-19. PBMCs, B-cell-depleted T cells, or T cells provided the cDNA or gDNA that made up the material.

Trimming stripped 2 bases from V and 3 bases from J, with 10 bases between. This CDR3 is built from 13 residues. CDR1 and CDR2 (germline): GTSNPN, SVGIG (reference sequence). Repertoires were generated with immunoSEQ multiplex PCR, while TCRdb's copy carries only in-frame clones and drops some. The sample has 150,000 to 200,000 clones; around 84% are singletons. Patients at the Seattle site were enrolled during active infection and followed longitudinally. The source of this sequence is a woman aged 70-85 years with COVID-19, enrolled during active disease. Input material: peripheral blood. The V call is TRBV30, the J call TRBJ1-1; D remains unclear. The CDR3 region is CAWSYRRDTEAFF. The CDR3 nucleotides read TGTGCCTGGAGTTATAGGAGGGACACTGAAGCTTTCTTT.